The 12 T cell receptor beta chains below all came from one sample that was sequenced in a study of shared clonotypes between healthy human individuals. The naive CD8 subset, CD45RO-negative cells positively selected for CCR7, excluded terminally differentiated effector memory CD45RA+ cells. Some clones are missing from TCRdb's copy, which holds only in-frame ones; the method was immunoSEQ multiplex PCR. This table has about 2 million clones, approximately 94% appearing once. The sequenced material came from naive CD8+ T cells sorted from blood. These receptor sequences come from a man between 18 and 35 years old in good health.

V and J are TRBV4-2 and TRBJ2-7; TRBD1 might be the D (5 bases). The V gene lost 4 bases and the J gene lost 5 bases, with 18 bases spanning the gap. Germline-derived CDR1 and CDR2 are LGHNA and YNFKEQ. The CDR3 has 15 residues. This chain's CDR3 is CASSPSFGQGNEQYF. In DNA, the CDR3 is TGTGCCAGCAGCCCATCCTTCGGCCAGGGAAACGAGCAGTACTTC.

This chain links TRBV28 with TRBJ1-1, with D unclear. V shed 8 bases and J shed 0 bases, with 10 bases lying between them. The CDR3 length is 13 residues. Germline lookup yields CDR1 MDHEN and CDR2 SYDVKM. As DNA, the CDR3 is TGTGCCAGCTGGGAGCCGATGAACACTGAAGCTTTCTTT. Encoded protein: CASWEPMNTEAFF.

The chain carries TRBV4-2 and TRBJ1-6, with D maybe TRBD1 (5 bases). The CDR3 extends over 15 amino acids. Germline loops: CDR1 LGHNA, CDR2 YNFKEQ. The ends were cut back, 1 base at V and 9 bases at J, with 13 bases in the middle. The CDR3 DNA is TGTGCCAGCAGCCAAGGGACACCCGCTTCTTCACCCCTCCACTTT. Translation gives CASSQGTPASSPLHF.

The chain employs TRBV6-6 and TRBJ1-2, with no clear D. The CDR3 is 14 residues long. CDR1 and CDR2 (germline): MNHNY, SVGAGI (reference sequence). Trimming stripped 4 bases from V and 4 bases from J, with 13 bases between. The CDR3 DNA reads TGTGCCAGCAGTTCCTCGAGTGGCCTCTATGGCTACACCTTC. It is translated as CASSSSSGLYGYTF.

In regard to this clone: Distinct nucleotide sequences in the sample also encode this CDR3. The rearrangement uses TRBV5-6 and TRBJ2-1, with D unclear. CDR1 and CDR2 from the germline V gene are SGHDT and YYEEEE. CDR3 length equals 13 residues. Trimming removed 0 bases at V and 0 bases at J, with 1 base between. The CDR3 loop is CASSLGSYNEQFF. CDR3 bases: TGTGCCAGCAGCTTGGGCTCCTACAATGAGCAGTTCTTC. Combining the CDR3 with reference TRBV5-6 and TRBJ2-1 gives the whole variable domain DAGVTQSPTHLIKTRGQQVTLRCSPKSGHDTVSWYQQALGQGPQFIFQYYEEEERQRGNFPDRFSGHQFPNYSSELNVNALLLGDSALYLCASSLGSYNEQFFGPGTRLTVL.

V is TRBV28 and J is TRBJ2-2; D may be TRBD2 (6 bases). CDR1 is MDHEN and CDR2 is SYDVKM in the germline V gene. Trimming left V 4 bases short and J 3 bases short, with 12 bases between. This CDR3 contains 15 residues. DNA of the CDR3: TGTGCCAGCAGTTATATGAGGGAGGACACCGGGGAGCTGTTTTTT. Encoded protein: CASSYMREDTGELFF.

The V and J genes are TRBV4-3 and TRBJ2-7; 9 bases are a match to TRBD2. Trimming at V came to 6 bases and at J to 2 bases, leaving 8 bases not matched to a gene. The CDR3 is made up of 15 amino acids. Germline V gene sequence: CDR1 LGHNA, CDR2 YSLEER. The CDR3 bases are TGCGCCAGCAGTCAGGCCGCGGGAGGGCCCTACGAGCAGTACTTC. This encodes CASSQAAGGPYEQYF.

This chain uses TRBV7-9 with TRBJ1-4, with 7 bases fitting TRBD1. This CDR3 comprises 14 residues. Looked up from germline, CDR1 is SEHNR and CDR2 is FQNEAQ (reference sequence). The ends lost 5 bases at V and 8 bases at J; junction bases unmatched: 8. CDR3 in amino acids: CASSRDRDREKLFF. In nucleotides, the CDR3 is TGTGCCAGCAGCCGCGACAGGGATCGGGAAAAACTGTTTTTT.

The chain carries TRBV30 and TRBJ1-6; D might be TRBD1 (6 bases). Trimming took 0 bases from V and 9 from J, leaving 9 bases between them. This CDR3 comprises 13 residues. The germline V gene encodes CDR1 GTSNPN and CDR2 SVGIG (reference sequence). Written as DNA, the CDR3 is TGTGCCTGGAGTGTAGAGGGGGGTTCACCCCTCCACTTT. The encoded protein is CAWSVEGGSPLHF.

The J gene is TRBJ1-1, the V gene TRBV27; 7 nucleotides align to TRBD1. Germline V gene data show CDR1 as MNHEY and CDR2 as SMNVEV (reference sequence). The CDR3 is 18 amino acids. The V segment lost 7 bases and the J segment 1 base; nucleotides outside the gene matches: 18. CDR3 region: CASMPKGDSVNQNTEAFF. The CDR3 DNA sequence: TGTGCCAGCATGCCAAAGGGGGACAGCGTTAATCAGAACACTGAAGCTTTCTTT.

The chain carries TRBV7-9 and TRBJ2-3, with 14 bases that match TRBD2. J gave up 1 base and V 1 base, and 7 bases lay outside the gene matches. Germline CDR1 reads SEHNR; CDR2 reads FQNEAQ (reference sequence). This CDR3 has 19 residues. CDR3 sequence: CASSLGGLAGASGTDTQYF. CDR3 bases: TGTGCCAGCAGCTTAGGGGGACTAGCGGGAGCAAGTGGCACAGATACGCAGTATTTT. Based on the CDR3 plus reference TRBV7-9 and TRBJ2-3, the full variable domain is DTGVSQNPRHKITKRGQNVTFRCDPISEHNRLYWYRQTLGQGPEFLTYFQNEAQLEKSRLLSDRFSAERPKGSFSTLEIQRTEQGDSAMYLCASSLGGLAGASGTDTQYFGPGTRLTVL.

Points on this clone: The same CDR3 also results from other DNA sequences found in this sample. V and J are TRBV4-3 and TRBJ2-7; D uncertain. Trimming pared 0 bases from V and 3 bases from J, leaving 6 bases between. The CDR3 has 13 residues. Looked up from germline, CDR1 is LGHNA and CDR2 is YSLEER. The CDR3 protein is CASSQDSSYEQYF. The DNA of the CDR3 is TGCGCCAGCAGCCAAGATTCCAGCTACGAGCAGTACTTC.